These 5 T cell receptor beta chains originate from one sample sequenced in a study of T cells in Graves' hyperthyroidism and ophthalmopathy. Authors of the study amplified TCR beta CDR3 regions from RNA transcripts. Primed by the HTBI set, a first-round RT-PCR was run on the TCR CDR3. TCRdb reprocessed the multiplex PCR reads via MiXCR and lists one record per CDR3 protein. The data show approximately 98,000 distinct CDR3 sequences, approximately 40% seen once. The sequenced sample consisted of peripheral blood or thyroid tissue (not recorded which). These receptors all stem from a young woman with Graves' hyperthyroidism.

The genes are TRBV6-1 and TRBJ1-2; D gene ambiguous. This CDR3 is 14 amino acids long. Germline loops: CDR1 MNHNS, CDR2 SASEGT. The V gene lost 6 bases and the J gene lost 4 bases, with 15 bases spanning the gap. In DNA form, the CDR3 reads TGTGCCAGCAGCCCCGATGTAGCGAGCTATGGCTACACCTTC. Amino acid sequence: CASSPDVASYGYTF.

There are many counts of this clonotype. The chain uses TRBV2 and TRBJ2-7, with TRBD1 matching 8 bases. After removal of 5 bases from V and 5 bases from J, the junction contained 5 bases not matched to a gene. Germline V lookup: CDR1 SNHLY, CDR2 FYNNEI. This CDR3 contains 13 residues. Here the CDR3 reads CASSLQGVHEQYF. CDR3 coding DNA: TGTGCCAGCAGTTTACAGGGGGTCCACGAGCAGTACTTC.

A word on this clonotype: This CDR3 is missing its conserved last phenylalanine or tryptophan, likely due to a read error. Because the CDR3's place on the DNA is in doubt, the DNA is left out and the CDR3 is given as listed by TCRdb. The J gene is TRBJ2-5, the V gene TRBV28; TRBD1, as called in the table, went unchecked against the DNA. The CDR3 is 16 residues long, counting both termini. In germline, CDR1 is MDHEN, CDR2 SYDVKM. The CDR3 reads CASSLRPRQIQETQYS.

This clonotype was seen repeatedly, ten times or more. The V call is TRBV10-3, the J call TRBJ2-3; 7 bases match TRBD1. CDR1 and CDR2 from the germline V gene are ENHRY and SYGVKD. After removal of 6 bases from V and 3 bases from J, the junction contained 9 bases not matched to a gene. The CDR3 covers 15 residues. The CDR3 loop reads CAISDRQGQTDTQYF. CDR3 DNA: TGTGCCATCAGCGACCGACAGGGTCAGACAGATACGCAGTATTTT.

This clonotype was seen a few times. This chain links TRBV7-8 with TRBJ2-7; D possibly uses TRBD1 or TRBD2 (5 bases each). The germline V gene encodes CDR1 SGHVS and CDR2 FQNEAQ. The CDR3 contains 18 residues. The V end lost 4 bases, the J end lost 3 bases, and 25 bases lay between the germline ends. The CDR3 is CASSSGRESRLNLYEQYF. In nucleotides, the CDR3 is TGTGCCAGCAGCTCGGGACGTGAGAGCCGTTTAAATCTCTACGAGCAGTACTTC.